This T cell receptor beta chain was found in a study of cytomegalovirus exposure and HLA in healthy donors. Each of the donors was a healthy bone marrow donor. Each donor was nominally healthy when sampled (though unrecorded immune exposures were likely). In the PCR, 60 Vbeta and 13 Jbeta primers were used. Per the study methods: In a later analysis, around 87 million unique TCR beta chains included roughly 11 million shared by two or more donors. Some clones are missing from TCRdb's copy, which holds only in-frame ones; the method was immunoSEQ multiplex PCR. V and J calls and clone size are as listed in that table; D and trimming were resolved from the DNA. The sample has fewer than 250,000 clones, roughly 74% seen once. The V and J ends lost 5 bases and 5 bases respectively, with 12 bases between them. The CDR3 runs 13 residues. CDR1 LNHDA and CDR2 SQIVND come from the germline V gene (reference sequence).

As to this clone: The antigen is not known.

Whole-study findings and limits: When analyzed later, a missense DCLRE1C variant was found to be linked to TCR beta V- and J-gene trimming.

The sample comprised PBMCs. The chain combines TRBV19 with TRBJ2-5, with D perhaps matching TRBD2 (5 bases). The source is a woman in her twenties or thirties in good health and CMV-seropositive. CDR3 amino acids: CASSRSGLETQYF. The CDR3 nucleotides are TGTGCCAGTAGTCGATCGGGGTTGGAGACCCAGTACTTC.